The following is a T cell receptor beta chain sequence with its context. A library of TCRbeta sequences, prepared with unique molecular identifiers, was generated. TCRdb independently ran MiXCR on the PCR reads; one entry per CDR3 protein. The data show about 610,000 distinct CDR3 sequences, roughly a tenth seen once. These data come from a study of T-cell reconstitution after alpha-beta-depleted transplantation in children. This clonotype was obtained from a human donor who donated a stem cell graft to a child with acute myeloid leukemia. Sample: PBMCs from the stem cell graft donor, taken from the stem cell graft.

The CDR3 bases are TGTGCCAGCAGCCCGGGGCCTCTGGGCGGGGAGCTGTTTTTT. Residues: CASSPGPLGGELFF. This chain joins TRBV11-2 and TRBJ2-2, with D possibly called TRBD1 or TRBD2 (5 bases each). The CDR3 is 14 amino acids. CDR1 and CDR2 from the germline V gene are SGHAT and FQNNGV. V lost 5 bases and J lost 7, with 14 bases in between. Full variable domain (outside the CDR3, taken from reference TRBV11-2 and TRBJ2-2): EAGVAQSPRYKIIEKRQSVAFWCNPISGHATLYWYQQILGQGPKLLIQFQNNGVVDDSQLPKDRFSAERLKGVDSTLKIQPAKLEDSAVYLCASSPGPLGGELFFGEGSRLTVL.